What follows is one T cell receptor beta chain and its context. Its antigen is undetermined. The data derive from a study of blood T cells in healthy people across ages. Study-wide findings and caveats: The CMV status of each donor remained undetermined, and this could have confounded shifts in expanded clonotypes.

CDR3 length equals 17 residues. Losses at the gene ends were 3 bases for V and 4 bases for J; bases not matched to a gene: 12. A sample-barcoded 5' primer and a J-beta primer mix were used in a second PCR of roughly 7 to 11 cycles. The template-switch adaptor was a 5' adaptor with 12 random nucleotides. It tagged each cDNA molecule. TCRdb processed the 5' RACE reads anew with MiXCR; each CDR3 protein has one entry. The profile shows 540,000 or so distinct CDR3 sequences, around 50% of them singletons. Sequenced sample: blood. V gene TRBV12-3 or TRBV12-4 combines with J gene TRBJ2-3, with 8 bases fitting TRBD1. This receptor was identified in a man older than 75 in good health. The CDR3 loop reads CASSFAGRTGSADTQYF. CDR3 bases: TGTGCCAGCAGTTTCGCGGGGCGGACAGGGAGCGCAGATACGCAGTATTTT.